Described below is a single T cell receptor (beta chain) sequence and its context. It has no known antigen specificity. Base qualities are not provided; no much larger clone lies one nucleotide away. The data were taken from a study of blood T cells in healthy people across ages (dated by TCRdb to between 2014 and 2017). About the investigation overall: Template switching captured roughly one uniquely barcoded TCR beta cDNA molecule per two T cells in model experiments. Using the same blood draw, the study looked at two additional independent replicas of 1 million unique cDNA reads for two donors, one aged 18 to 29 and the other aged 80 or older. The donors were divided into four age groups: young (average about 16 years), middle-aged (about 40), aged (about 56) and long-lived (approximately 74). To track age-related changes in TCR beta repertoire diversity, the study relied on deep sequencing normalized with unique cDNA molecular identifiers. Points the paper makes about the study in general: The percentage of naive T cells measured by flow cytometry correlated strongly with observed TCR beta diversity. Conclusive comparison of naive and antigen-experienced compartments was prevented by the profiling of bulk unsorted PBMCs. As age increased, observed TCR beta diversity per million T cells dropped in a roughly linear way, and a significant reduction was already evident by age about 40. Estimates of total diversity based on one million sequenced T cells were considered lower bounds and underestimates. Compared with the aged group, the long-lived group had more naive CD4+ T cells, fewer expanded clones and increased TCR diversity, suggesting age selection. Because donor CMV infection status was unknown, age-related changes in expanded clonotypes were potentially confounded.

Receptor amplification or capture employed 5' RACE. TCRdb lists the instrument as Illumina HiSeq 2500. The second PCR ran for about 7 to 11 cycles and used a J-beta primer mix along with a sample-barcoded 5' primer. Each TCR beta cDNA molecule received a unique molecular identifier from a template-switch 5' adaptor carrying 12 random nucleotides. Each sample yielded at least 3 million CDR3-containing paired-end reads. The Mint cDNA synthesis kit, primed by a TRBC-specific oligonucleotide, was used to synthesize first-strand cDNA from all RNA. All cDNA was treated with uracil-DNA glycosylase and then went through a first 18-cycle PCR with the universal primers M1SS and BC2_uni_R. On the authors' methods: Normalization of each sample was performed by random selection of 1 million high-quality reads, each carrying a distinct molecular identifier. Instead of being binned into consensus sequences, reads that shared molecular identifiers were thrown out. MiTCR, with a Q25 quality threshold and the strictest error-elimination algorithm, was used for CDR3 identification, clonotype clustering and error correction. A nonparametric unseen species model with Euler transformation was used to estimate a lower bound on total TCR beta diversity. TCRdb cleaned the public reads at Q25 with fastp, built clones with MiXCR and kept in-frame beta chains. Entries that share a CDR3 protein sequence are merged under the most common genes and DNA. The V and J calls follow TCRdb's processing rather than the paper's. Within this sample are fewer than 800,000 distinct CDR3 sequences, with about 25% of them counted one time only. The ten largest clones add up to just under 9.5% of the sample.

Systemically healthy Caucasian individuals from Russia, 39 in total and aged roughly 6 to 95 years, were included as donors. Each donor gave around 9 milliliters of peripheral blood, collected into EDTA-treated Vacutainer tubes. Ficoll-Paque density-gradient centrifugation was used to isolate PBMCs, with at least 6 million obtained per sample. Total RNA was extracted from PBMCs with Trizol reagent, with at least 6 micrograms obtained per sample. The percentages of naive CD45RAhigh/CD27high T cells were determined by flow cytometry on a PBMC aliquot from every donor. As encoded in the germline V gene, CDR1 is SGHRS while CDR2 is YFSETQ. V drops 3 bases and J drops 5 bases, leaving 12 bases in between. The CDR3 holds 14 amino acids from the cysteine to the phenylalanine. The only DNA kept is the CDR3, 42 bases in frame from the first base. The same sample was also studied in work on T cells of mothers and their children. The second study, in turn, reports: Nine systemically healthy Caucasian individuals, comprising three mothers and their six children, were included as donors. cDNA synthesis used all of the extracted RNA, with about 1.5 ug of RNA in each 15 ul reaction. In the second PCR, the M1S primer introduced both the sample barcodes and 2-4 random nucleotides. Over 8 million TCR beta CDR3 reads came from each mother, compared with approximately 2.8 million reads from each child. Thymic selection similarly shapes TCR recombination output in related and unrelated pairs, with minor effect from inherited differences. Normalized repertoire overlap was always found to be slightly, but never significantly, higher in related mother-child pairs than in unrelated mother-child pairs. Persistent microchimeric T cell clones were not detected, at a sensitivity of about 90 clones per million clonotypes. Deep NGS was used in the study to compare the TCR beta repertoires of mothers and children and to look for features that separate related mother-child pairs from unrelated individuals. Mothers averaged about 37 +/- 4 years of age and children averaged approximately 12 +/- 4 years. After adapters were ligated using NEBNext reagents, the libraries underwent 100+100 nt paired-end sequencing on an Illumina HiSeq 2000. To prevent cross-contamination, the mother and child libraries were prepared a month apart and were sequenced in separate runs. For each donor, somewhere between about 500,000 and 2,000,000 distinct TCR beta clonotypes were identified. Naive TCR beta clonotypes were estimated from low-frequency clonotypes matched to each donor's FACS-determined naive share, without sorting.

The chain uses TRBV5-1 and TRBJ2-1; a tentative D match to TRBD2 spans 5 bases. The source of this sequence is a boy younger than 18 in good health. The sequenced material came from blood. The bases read TGCGCCAGCAGCTCTAGCATCTTGGACAATGAGCAGTTCTTC. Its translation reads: CASSSSILDNEQFF.